These 2 T cell receptor beta chains were all obtained from the same sample, sequenced in a study of T cell changes during pregnancy in multiple sclerosis. The method was immunoSEQ multiplex PCR; TCRdb's version includes in-frame clones alone and lacks a portion of them. Here the sample spans roughly 40,000 clones, 90% being singletons. The source was CD4+ T cells from peripheral blood mononuclear cells, collected in the first trimester of pregnancy. The receptors here all came from a female donor in good health, enrolled as a control in a pregnancy study.

The chain joins TRBV7-9 to TRBJ2-3; 10 bases match TRBD2. The germline V gene has CDR1 SEHNR and CDR2 FQNEAQ (reference sequence). The CDR3 contains 18 residues. Trimming removed 4 bases from V and 0 bases from J; junction bases left unmatched: 10. The CDR3 loop is CASSSYGTSEKSTDTQYF. The CDR3 DNA reads as TGTGCCAGCAGCTCGTACGGGACTAGCGAGAAGAGCACAGATACGCAGTATTTT.

The chain is built from TRBV7-2 and TRBJ1-2; maybe TRBD1 (6 bases). The V end was cut by 4 bases, the J end by 12 bases, with 12 bases between. The CDR3 contains 11 residues. From germline, CDR1 is SGHTA and CDR2 FQGNSA. CDR3 sequence: CASSSRGVDTF. DNA for the CDR3: TGTGCCAGCAGCTCCAGGGGTGTGGACACCTTC.